Presented here are 14 T cell receptor beta chains from one specimen sequenced in a study of control samples from healthy donors and cancer patients. The data were produced by immunoSEQ multiplex PCR, yet TCRdb's version contains in-frame clones alone and is incomplete. The sample contains some 87,000 clones, 80% to 90% of which appear only once. The sample comprised PBMCs. Receptor source: a man in his 60s with head and neck cancer.

The table lists this clone with a count of one. The chain links TRBV27 to TRBJ1-2; D is uncertain. With 2 bases removed from V and 4 bases from J, the gap between germline ends came to 14 bases. Germline-derived CDR1 and CDR2 are MNHEY and SMNVEV (reference sequence). The CDR3 loop spans 15 amino acids. The CDR3 here is CASSLEFPPAYGYTF. The CDR3, as DNA: TGTGCCAGCAGTTTAGAATTTCCCCCGGCCTATGGCTACACCTTC.

J is TRBJ2-3 and V is TRBV5-1, with D possibly matching TRBD2 (7 bases). V was trimmed by 4 bases and J by 5 bases, leaving 14 bases between them. The germline gives CDR1 SGHRS, CDR2 YFSETQ. The length of the CDR3 is 14 residues. This CDR3 is CASSPGGGGDTQYF. CDR3 nucleotides: TGCGCCAGCAGCCCTGGGGGGGGCGGAGATACGCAGTATTTT.

For this clone: The same CDR3 also results from other DNA sequences found in this sample. The rearrangement links TRBV12-3 or TRBV12-4 to TRBJ2-6; D not certain. V lost 0 bases, J lost 4 bases, and 1 base lay in between. The CDR3 runs 13 residues. Written as DNA, the CDR3 is TGTGCCAGCAGTTTAGCGGGGGCCAACGTCCTGACTTTC. Its protein is CASSLAGANVLTF.

The genes are TRBV19 and TRBJ1-1; TRBD1 agrees at 9 bases. Germline assignment: CDR1 LNHDA and CDR2 SQIVND (reference sequence). Germline trimming cut 4 bases from V and 12 bases from J; bases unmatched to any gene: 3. The CDR3 covers 11 residues. CDR3 residues: CASSRGTGTFF. In DNA, the CDR3 is TGTGCCAGTAGTAGAGGGACAGGGACTTTCTTT.

The table lists this clone with a few counts. This chain joins TRBV7-9 and TRBJ2-7; TRBD2 matches at 10 bases. V lost 4 bases, J lost 0 bases, and 3 bases stayed unmatched. Germline lookup yields CDR1 SEHNR and CDR2 FQNEAQ (reference sequence). This CDR3 spans 15 amino acids. The CDR3 region has the DNA TGTGCCAGCAGCTCGACTAGCGGGTACTCCTACGAGCAGTACTTC. It is translated as CASSSTSGYSYEQYF.

This sequence joins TRBV4-1 and TRBJ2-7; 9 bases fit TRBD2. The CDR3 totals 15 residues. Looked up from germline, CDR1 is MGHRA and CDR2 is YSYEKL. J was trimmed by 3 bases and V by 1 base; bases with no gene match: 4. The CDR3 is CASSQATSGFYEQYF. In nucleotides, the CDR3 is TGCGCCAGCAGCCAAGCGACTAGCGGATTCTACGAGCAGTACTTC.

V and J are TRBV5-1 and TRBJ2-7; TRBD2 might be the D (6 bases). Germline CDR1 is SGHRS and CDR2 is YFSETQ. Trimming took 0 bases from V and 0 from J, leaving 10 bases between them. This CDR3 has 15 amino acids. CDR3 amino acids: CASSLAAGPSYEQYF. The CDR3 DNA reads as TGCGCCAGCAGCTTGGCGGCGGGACCCTCCTACGAGCAGTACTTC.

The chain uses TRBV5-8 and TRBJ2-7; a weak D match, TRBD2 (6 bases). There are 13 residues in the CDR3. Trimming took 4 bases from V and 0 from J, leaving 8 bases between them. Germline V gene data show CDR1 as SGHTS and CDR2 as YDEGEE. CDR3 DNA sequence: TGTGCCAGCAGCCCGGGACTCTCCTACGAGCAGTACTTC. It codes for CASSPGLSYEQYF.

The genes are TRBV5-1 and TRBJ1-4, with D unclear. Deletions cut 0 bases from V and 7 bases from J, with 10 bases between. There are 14 residues in the CDR3. Germline loops: CDR1 SGHRS, CDR2 YFSETQ. The CDR3 loop reads CASSLGRVGEKLFF. The CDR3, as DNA: TGCGCCAGCAGCTTGGGAAGGGTGGGTGAAAAACTGTTTTTT.

This clone was observed a single time. The chain is built from TRBV20-1 and TRBJ1-2; no reliable D call. Trimming took off 2 bases at V and 5 bases at J, with 6 bases between the two ends. This CDR3 is built from 11 residues. CDR1 and CDR2 (germline): DFQATT, SNEGSKA (reference sequence). CDR3 nucleotides: TGCAGTGCTAGATATTCTTATGGCTACACCTTC. This codes for CSARYSYGYTF.

This sequence joins TRBV11-2 and TRBJ1-3, with D possibly matching TRBD1 (5 bases). This CDR3 spans 16 amino acids. Germline CDR1 is SGHAT and CDR2 is FQNNGV. V was shortened by 6 bases and J by 1 base, with 16 bases between the two germline ends. CDR3 in amino acids: CASSRGTGRSGNTIYF. The CDR3 DNA reads as TGTGCCAGCAGTCGAGGGACCGGGAGATCTGGAAACACCATATATTTT.

This clone showed up just once. The rearrangement links TRBV5-1 to TRBJ1-3; D gene ambiguous. Trimming cost V 2 bases and J 4 bases, with 10 bases left between them. The CDR3 is made up of 14 amino acids. Germline CDR1 reads SGHRS; CDR2 reads YFSETQ. CDR3 sequence reads: CASSLSLGGNTIYF. The CDR3 DNA is TGCGCCAGCAGCTTATCCCTGGGGGGAAACACCATATATTTT. The full variable domain, rest sourced from reference TRBV5-1 and TRBJ1-3, is KAGVTQTPRYLIKTRGQQVTLSCSPISGHRSVSWYQQTPGQGLQFLFEYFSETQRNKGNFPGRFSGRQFSNSRSEMNVSTLELGDSALYLCASSLSLGGNTIYFGEGSWLTVV.

The chain has TRBV18 and TRBJ2-1; no clear D gene. The CDR3 has 15 residues. CDR1 is KGHSH, CDR2 LQKENI, per germline. Trimming cost V 0 bases and J 5 bases, with 11 bases left between them. CDR3 region: CASSPPARTDNEQFF. DNA for the CDR3: TGTGCCAGCTCACCACCCGCCCGGACCGACAATGAGCAGTTCTTC.

The V and J genes are TRBV18 and TRBJ2-3, with D perhaps TRBD2 (5 bases). The germline V gene has CDR1 KGHSH and CDR2 LQKENI. The V and J ends lost 3 bases and 0 bases respectively, with 13 bases between them. CDR3 length: 16 amino acids. CDR3 coding DNA: TGTGCCAGCTCACCGACGGACTCGGCTAGCACAGATACGCAGTATTTT. Translated: CASSPTDSASTDTQYF.